Presented here are 27 T cell receptor beta chains from one specimen sequenced in a study of tumor-infiltrating lymphocytes in primary liver carcinoma. From 400 to 500 ng total RNA, TCR beta cDNA was generated with a primer in the constant region. Slightly modified ARM-PCR served as the procedure for the TCR beta libraries. These libraries came from three rounds of nested multiplex PCR. Investigators reported that the first two PCR rounds, at 10 to 11 cycles each, used TRBV1-TRBV30 forward primers with a C-beta reverse primer. TCRdb itself ran the multiplex PCR reads through MiXCR, one entry per CDR3 protein. The sample yields about 78,000 distinct CDR3 sequences, about 70% seen once. Unsorted bulk tissue of about 18-32 mg yielded co-extracted RNA and DNA. The sequenced material came from liver tumor tissue from sampling region 4. The subset here: tumor region T4, right-lateral pole. These receptors were obtained from a man between 35 and 55 years old with primary liver carcinoma and hepatitis B virus infection.

In regard to this clonotype: No conserved phenylalanine or tryptophan is present at the end of the CDR3, so a read error is the likely explanation. The gene calls are TRBV6-4 and TRBJ2-3; 13 nucleotides align to TRBD2. The CDR3 is 15 amino acids. Germline lookup yields CDR1 MRHNA and CDR2 SNTAGT. CDR3 nucleotides: TGTGCCAGCAGTGGGACTAGCGGGAGCATAGATACGCAGTATTAT. Protein sequence: CASSGTSGSIDTQYY.

This clonotype was seen at least ten times. The chain has TRBV4-1 and TRBJ2-7, with TRBD2 matching 9 bases. Losses at the gene ends were 0 bases for V and 4 bases for J; bases not matched to a gene: 10. This CDR3 has 17 residues. The germline CDR1 and CDR2 sequences are MGHRA and YSYEKL. CDR3 nucleotides: TGCGCCAGCAGCCAAGATAGGGCTAGCGGGGTGAGGTACGAGCAGTACTTC. Its protein is CASSQDRASGVRYEQYF.

As regards this clonotype: A read error may account for a junction end that differs from germline. The CDR3 DNA reads as TGTGCCAGCAAACTACAGGGCTACGATCAGTACTTC. Amino acid sequence: CASKLQGYDQYF. The chain carries TRBV12-3 or TRBV12-4 and TRBJ2-7, with a tentative D call TRBD1 (6 bases). This CDR3 spans 12 amino acids.

About this clonotype: Possible read error: a much larger clone is one base away. The chain links TRBV10-3 to TRBJ2-5, with D uncertain. Germline-derived CDR1 and CDR2 are ENHRY and SYGVKD. The CDR3 runs 11 residues. The CDR3 bases are TGTGTCTCTGGCTACCAAGAGACCCAGTACTTC. It translates to CVSGYQETQYF.

Note on this clonotype: This CDR3 fails to terminate in the conserved phenylalanine or tryptophan, so it likely reflects a read error. The chain is built from TRBV11-2 and TRBJ2-1; 12 bases line up with TRBD2. The CDR3 sequence is 16 residues long. Germline CDR1 is SGHAT and CDR2 is FQNNGV. CDR3 region: CASSFRLAGDSNKQFL. For the CDR3, the DNA is TGTGCCAGCAGCTTTCGACTAGCGGGAGATTCCAATAAGCAGTTCCTC.

V and J are TRBV5-1 and TRBJ2-2, with D tentatively TRBD2 (6 bases). V was trimmed by 4 bases and J by 6 bases, leaving 25 bases between them. CDR1 is SGHRS and CDR2 is YFSETQ in the germline V gene. This CDR3 region has 18 residues. CDR3 sequence: CASSPLTSVEPNPGELFF. Written as DNA, the CDR3 is TGCGCCAGCAGCCCTCTGACTAGTGTTGAACCCAATCCCGGGGAGCTGTTTTTT. Combining the CDR3 with reference TRBV5-1 and TRBJ2-2 gives the whole variable domain KAGVTQTPRYLIKTRGQQVTLSCSPISGHRSVSWYQQTPGQGLQFLFEYFSETQRNKGNFPGRFSGRQFSNSRSEMNVSTLELGDSALYLCASSPLTSVEPNPGELFFGEGSRLTVL.

Concerning this clonotype: At one end, the junction sequence differs from germline, possibly due to a read error. The chain recombines TRBV6-2 or TRBV6-3 with TRBJ2-2; either TRBD1 or TRBD2 may fit D (5 bases each). Germline loops: CDR1 MNHEY, CDR2 SVGEGT. The CDR3 is made up of 14 amino acids. The CDR3 region is CASGKTANTGDLFF. The CDR3 nucleotides read TGTGCCAGCGGCAAGACAGCCAACACCGGGGACCTGTTTTTT.

On this clonotype: A read error may be the cause here, since a much bigger clone is one base away. V and J are TRBV5-1 and TRBJ2-5; tentative D call: TRBD1 (5 bases). There are 12 residues in the CDR3. Per germline, CDR1 SGHRS and CDR2 YFSETQ. The V end was cut by 5 bases, the J end by 6 bases, with 11 bases between. The CDR3 nucleotides are TGCGCCAGCAGTGATGGACAAAAGACCCAGTACTTC. This sequence encodes CASSDGQKTQYF.

This clonotype came up many times. Being one base from a much bigger clone, this may be a read error. This sequence joins TRBV5-6 and TRBJ2-7; D unresolved. The CDR3 has 15 amino acids. Germline-derived CDR1 and CDR2 are SGHDT and YYEEEE. The CDR3 DNA follows: TGTGCCGGCAGCCTTGAGAGCGCCAGCTCCTACGAGCAGTACTTC. Amino acid sequence: CAGSLESASSYEQYF. Complete variable domain (other parts from reference TRBV5-6 and TRBJ2-7): DAGVTQSPTHLIKTRGQQVTLRCSPKSGHDTVSWYQQALGQGPQFIFQYYEEEERQRGNFPDRFSGHQFPNYSSELNVNALLLGDSALYLCAGSLESASSYEQYFGPGTRLTVT.

This clonotype was counted only a few times. One end of the junction is discordant with germline, which a read error may explain. The rearrangement joins TRBV12-5 to TRBJ2-2; possibly TRBD2 for D (6 bases). CDR1 and CDR2 (germline): LGHNT, FRNRAP. This CDR3 contains 16 residues. In DNA form, the CDR3 reads TGTGCTAGTGGTCCCCCGGGCAGTTCGAACACCGGGGGGCTGTTTTTT. Its protein product is CASGPPGSSNTGGLFF.

Concerning this clonotype itself: A much larger clone lies one base from this, so it may be a read error. The final CDR3 position lacks the conserved phenylalanine or tryptophan, pointing to a likely read error. The rearrangement uses TRBV6-1 and TRBJ1-1; D gene unclear. Germline V lookup: CDR1 MNHNS, CDR2 SASEGT. The V gene lost 7 bases and the J gene lost 5 bases, with 11 bases spanning the gap. There are 12 residues in the CDR3. The DNA for the CDR3 is TGTGCCAGCAAGGTGCAGCGAACTGAAGCTTTCCTT. This gives the protein CASKVQRTEAFL.

J is TRBJ2-5 and V is TRBV11-2; tentative D call: TRBD2 (5 bases). The V end was cut by 5 bases, the J end by 10 bases, with 29 bases between. Germline V gives CDR1 SGHAT, CDR2 FQNNGV. This CDR3 comprises 17 residues. DNA for the CDR3: TGTGCCAGCAGCCCTACTATGGCTAGTGGGAGTGGAGAGGTCCAGTACTTC. Translation: CASSPTMASGSGEVQYF.

This clonotype appeared many times. A read error is possible here, since a much larger clone lies one base away. Here the CDR3 DNA reads TGTGCCAGCACCAACCAGAAGGCGGGGTACGAGCAGCACTTC. Protein product: CASTNQKAGYEQHF. This chain connects TRBV11-2 to TRBJ2-7; possibly TRBD2 for D (6 bases). This CDR3 contains 14 residues. Per the germline V gene, CDR1 is SGHAT and CDR2 is FQNNGV.

As regards this clonotype: This CDR3 fails to terminate in the conserved phenylalanine or tryptophan, so it likely reflects a read error. The V gene is TRBV11-2, the J gene TRBJ2-3, with D possibly matching TRBD2 (6 bases). Germline values: CDR1 SGHAT, CDR2 FQNNGV. CDR3 size: 15 residues. Trimming stripped 4 bases from V and 0 bases from J, with 11 bases between. The CDR3 DNA follows: TGTGCCAGCAGCTCAATAGCGGTGAGCACAGATACGCAGTATTAC. This codes for CASSSIAVSTDTQYY.

With regard to this clonotype: No conserved phenylalanine or tryptophan is present at the end of the CDR3, so a read error is the likely explanation. This chain connects TRBV11-2 to TRBJ2-7; TRBD1 agrees at 7 bases. The CDR3 loop spans 15 amino acids. The V and J ends lost 7 bases and 4 bases, in that order; junction bases with no gene match: 13. Germline loops: CDR1 SGHAT, CDR2 FQNNGV. This CDR3 is CASNSTGDRRYEQYL. The CDR3 DNA follows: TGTGCCAGCAACTCTACAGGGGACCGGAGGTACGAGCAGTACCTC.

This clonotype was counted once. This is likely a read error, given that the CDR3 carries no conserved phenylalanine or tryptophan at its end. This chain joins TRBV11-2 and TRBJ2-3; D gene unclear. Germline assignment: CDR1 SGHAT and CDR2 FQNNGV. CDR3 size: 16 residues. The CDR3 loop reads CVSSPPNSSSTDTQYL. CDR3 DNA: TGTGTCAGCAGCCCCCCGAATAGCAGCAGCACAGATACGCAGTATCTT.

This clonotype is deemed medium-sized (0.01 to 0.1%). CDR3 in DNA: TGTGCCAGCAGCATCACAGGGAACACTGAAGCTTTCTTT. This gives the protein CASSITGNTEAFF. The V gene is TRBV11-3, the J gene TRBJ1-1; D is possibly TRBD1 (5 bases). V dropped 5 bases and J dropped 1 base, with 8 bases sitting between them. In germline, CDR1 is SGHNT, CDR2 YENEEA. CDR3 size: 13 residues.

Comments on this clonotype: A junction boundary mismatches the germline segment, possibly from a read error. The V gene is TRBV29-1, the J gene TRBJ2-1; D gene unclear. CDR1 is SQVTM, CDR2 ANQGSEA, per germline. The CDR3 loop spans 14 amino acids. The CDR3 sequence is CSIARTPQFNEHFF. The CDR3 DNA reads as TGCAGCATTGCCCGGACGCCTCAATTCAATGAGCACTTCTTC.

This chain joins TRBV12-3 or TRBV12-4 and TRBJ2-5; no firm D call. The CDR3 is 14 amino acids. V was cut by 5 bases and J by 3 bases, with 13 bases left in between. CDR3 region: CASSLDTTKETQYF. The CDR3 bases are TGTGCCAGCAGTCTTGACACGACCAAAGAGACCCAGTACTTC.

The chain is built from TRBV11-2 and TRBJ2-1, with 7 nucleotides matching TRBD2. The CDR3 extends over 13 amino acids. V lost 6 bases to trimming and J lost 9 bases; unmatched junction nucleotides: 8. The germline gives CDR1 SGHAT, CDR2 FQNNGV. CDR3 bases: TGTGCCAGCAGTCAAACCCCTAGCGGTGAGCAGTTCTTC. This translates into CASSQTPSGEQFF.

This clonotype showed up many times. The V gene is TRBV6-1, the J gene TRBJ2-3; D is undetermined. This CDR3 contains 13 residues. V shed 7 bases and J shed 4 bases, with 12 bases lying between them. CDR1 MNHNS and CDR2 SASEGT come from the germline V gene. CDR3 region: CASKTSEADTQYF. The CDR3 DNA reads TGTGCCAGCAAGACTTCTGAGGCAGATACGCAGTATTTT.

Points on this clonotype: A much larger clone differs by one base, so this may be a read error. The chain has TRBV4-1 and TRBJ2-2; 10 positions match TRBD1. The germline V gene has CDR1 MGHRA and CDR2 YSYEKL. The CDR3 loop spans 15 amino acids. The ends lost 4 bases at V and 6 bases at J; junction bases unmatched: 5. The CDR3 spells CASSPDRGSAGELFF. The CDR3 nucleotides read TGCGCCAGCAGCCCGGACAGGGGGAGTGCCGGGGAGCTGTTTTTT.

This clonotype was observed at least ten times. CDR3 bases: TGTGCCAGCAGTTACACCGGGACTAGCAGGGAGCAGTTCTTC. Its protein is CASSYTGTSREQFF. The rearrangement links TRBV6-5 to TRBJ2-1; TRBD2 aligns across 9 bases. Trimming cost V 2 bases and J 10 bases; bases outside gene matches: 6. The CDR3 is 14 amino acids. In germline, CDR1 is MNHEY, CDR2 SVGAGI.

This clonotype was observed many times. This chain connects TRBV29-1 to TRBJ2-7, with D perhaps TRBD2 (6 bases). Germline loops: CDR1 SQVTM, CDR2 ANQGSEA. This CDR3 contains 13 residues. V was shortened by 4 bases and J by 4 bases, with 14 bases between the two germline ends. The CDR3 loop reads CSVGLLGGYEQYF. The CDR3 DNA follows: TGCAGCGTTGGGCTCCTGGGGGGTTACGAGCAGTACTTC.

For this clonotype: This is likely a read error, given that the CDR3 carries no conserved phenylalanine or tryptophan at its end. The chain joins TRBV11-1 to TRBJ2-1; TRBD2 agrees at 9 bases. The CDR3 loop spans 17 amino acids. Germline values: CDR1 SGHAT, CDR2 FQDESV (reference sequence). The CDR3 bases are TGTGCCAGCAGCCAGGGATTAGCGGGAGAAGTTGACAATGAACAGTTCTTA. Its translation is CASSQGLAGEVDNEQFL.

On this clonotype: The junction differs from germline at one of its ends, possibly a read error. The rearrangement joins TRBV10-3 to TRBJ2-5; D is uncertain. Per germline, CDR1 ENHRY and CDR2 SYGVKD. CDR3 length: 11 amino acids. The CDR3 nucleotides read TGTGCCATCTGTGAGGCAGAGACCCGGTACTTC. Residues: CAICEAETRYF.

As concerns this clonotype: This may stem from a read error, because a much larger clone lies one nucleotide away. This sequence joins TRBV7-3 and TRBJ2-3; D perhaps matches TRBD2 (6 bases). Per germline, CDR1 SGHTA and CDR2 FQGTGA. Trimming cost V 2 bases and J 3 bases, with 12 bases left between them. This CDR3 has 15 residues. As DNA, the CDR3 is TGTGCCAGCAGCTTATTTATGGGAGGTACAGATACGCAGTATTTT. It codes for CASSLFMGGTDTQYF.